This TCR beta chain was identified in a study of T cell repertoires in cytomegalovirus infection. Overall study context: Peptides in the study included HLA-C-restricted and HLA-B-restricted CMV epitopes.

TCRdb reprocessed the reads via MiXCR and lists one record per CDR3 protein. Seen here are 450,000 to 550,000 distinct CDR3 sequences, approximately 46% observed once, and the top ten hold 43%. The CDR3 consists of 15 residues. Unmatched junction bases numbered 14, after V lost 8 bases and J lost 7 bases. In its sample, this clonotype was seen a few times. No antigen is known for it. The sequence was collected from a human donor in good health (CMV status not recorded). Some clones in this sample may be carry-over from other donors' samples. The sample consisted of cultured PBMCs, taken from culture after CMV antigen stimulation. The chain is built from TRBV12-3 or TRBV12-4 and TRBJ1-2; 9 nucleotides align to TRBD1. The CDR3 DNA sequence: TGTGCCAGCCGGGGATTATGGGACAGGGAAGGTGGCTACACCTTC. It is translated as CASRGLWDREGGYTF.